The present T cell receptor (beta chain) was sequenced within a study of blood T cell repertoires in COVID-19. Study details: Spain, Italy and the United States supplied samples that represented acute and convalescent COVID-19. Sample material is recorded as cDNA or gDNA derived from T cells, B-cell-depleted T cells, or PBMCs.

In the study's own analysis: Estimation of nucleated cell counts was performed using reference gene primer amplification. Sequencing was performed with immunoSEQ multiplex PCR; in TCRdb, only in-frame clones are kept and a portion is missing. The V and J calls and clone size come from that table; D and trimming were worked out from the DNA. Of a few hundred thousand clones listed, around 80% were seen once; the top ten hold less than 6.5%. Germline V CDR1 and CDR2: KGHSH, LQKENI. The CDR3 has 17 residues. Unmatched junction bases numbered 11, after V lost 5 bases and J lost 3 bases. The sequence was obtained from a woman aged 55 to 70 who had recovered from COVID-19. The specimen sequenced was peripheral blood. The chain combines TRBV18 with TRBJ2-3; 10 bases are shared with TRBD2. For the CDR3, the DNA is TGTGCCAGCTCATCGAGAACTAGCGGGGTGGGAACAGATACGCAGTATTTT. Protein sequence: CASSSRTSGVGTDTQYF. The whole variable domain, filled in from reference TRBV18 and TRBJ2-3, reads NAGVMQNPRHLVRRRGQEARLRCSPMKGHSHVYWYRQLPEEGLKFMVYLQKENIIDESGMPKERFSAEFPKEGPSILRIQQVVRGDSAAYFCASSSRTSGVGTDTQYFGPGTRLTVL.